The next 10 T cell receptor beta chains were all read from a single sample in a study of molecular identifiers for immune sequencing clone quantification. TCRdb re-called the PCR reads through MiXCR, storing one row per CDR3 protein. Found here are about 640,000 distinct CDR3 sequences, roughly 21% of them singletons; the top ten hold 0.75% to 0.95%. Sequencing input: naive CD8+ T cells from blood, with Jurkat cell RNA spiked in. The subset was: FACS-sorted CD8+CD4-CCR7+CD45RA+ naive T cells. The receptor set was obtained from a human donor in good health. Some libraries in this study had Jurkat cell RNA spiked in.

The CDR3 reads CASSIGPVTYEQYF. For the CDR3, the DNA is TGTGCCAGTAGTATAGGCCCAGTAACCTACGAGCAGTACTTC. This chain connects TRBV19 to TRBJ2-7; no clear D. Germline assignment: CDR1 LNHDA and CDR2 SQIVND (reference sequence). Trimming stripped 1 base from V and 2 bases from J, with 9 bases between. CDR3 size: 14 residues.

To note about this clonotype: The missing conserved phenylalanine or tryptophan at the end of this CDR3 makes a read error likely. The J gene is TRBJ2-5, the V gene TRBV7-8, with TRBD1 identical over 9 bases. Looked up from germline, CDR1 is SGHVS and CDR2 is FQNEAQ. This CDR3 is built from 17 residues. V shed 4 bases, J shed 5 bases, and the junction held 14 bases outside the gene matches. The CDR3 DNA reads as TGTGCCAGCAGCTCCACTATAGGGGACAGGGTTGTGGAGACCCAGTACCTC. Translated, it gives CASSSTIGDRVVETQYL.

This chain links TRBV7-9 with TRBJ2-7, with 7 positions matching TRBD2. V shed 4 bases and J 3 bases; nucleotides not matched to a gene: 21. The CDR3 spans 19 residues. The germline CDR1 and CDR2 sequences are SEHNR and FQNEAQ (reference sequence). CDR3 in DNA: TGTGCCAGCAGCTCTACTAGCGCCAATCCCCCAATCCTAAGCTACGAGCAGTACTTC. Translating gives CASSSTSANPPILSYEQYF.

There are many counts of this clonotype. The V and J genes are TRBV7-9 and TRBJ1-1; TRBD1 is a possible D gene (6 bases). V lost 5 bases and J lost 5, with 21 bases in between. The CDR3 is 16 residues long. Germline lookup yields CDR1 SEHNR and CDR2 FQNEAQ (reference sequence). In DNA, the CDR3 is TGTGCCAGCAGCCCCCCGACAGGTCCCCTGAGTACTGAAGCTTTCTTT. Amino acid sequence: CASSPPTGPLSTEAFF.

V and J are TRBV4-2 and TRBJ2-2; D gene uncertain. Trimming removed 1 base from V and 4 bases from J, with 16 bases in between. Germline CDR1 and CDR2: LGHNA and YNFKEQ. This CDR3 has 17 residues. The CDR3 region is CASSQVGLKIGTGELFF. The CDR3 DNA follows: TGTGCCAGCAGCCAAGTAGGCCTCAAAATCGGCACCGGGGAGCTGTTTTTT.

In this sample, this clonotype turned up many times. The V and J genes are TRBV6-5 and TRBJ1-1, with no clear D. From germline, CDR1 is MNHEY and CDR2 SVGAGI. The CDR3 runs 13 residues. Trimming took off 8 bases at V and 2 bases at J, with 12 bases between the two ends. The CDR3 coding sequence is TGTGCCAGCCAATGGACGGCTAACACTGAAGCTTTCTTT. Protein product: CASQWTANTEAFF.

This clonotype was recorded a few times. The genes are TRBV30 and TRBJ2-7; tentatively, D is TRBD2 (5 bases). The CDR3 is 14 amino acids. The ends were cut back, 2 bases at V and 4 bases at J, with 15 bases in the middle. Germline loops: CDR1 GTSNPN, CDR2 SVGIG (reference sequence). CDR3 protein: CAWSQASFVYEQYF. For the CDR3, the DNA is TGTGCCTGGAGTCAAGCTAGCTTCGTTTACGAGCAGTACTTC.

This clonotype has at least ten counts. An end of the junction differs from the germline gene, which may be a read error. This sequence joins TRBV6-1 and TRBJ2-7; D gene uncertain. This CDR3 has 12 amino acids. CDR1 and CDR2 (germline): MNHNS, SASEGT. The CDR3 nucleotides read TGTGCCAGCAGTGATCATGGCAGACAACTTGGATTC. Its translation: CASSDHGRQLGF.

This clonotype has at least ten counts. The rearrangement links TRBV6-5 to TRBJ2-7; 11 nucleotides agree with TRBD1. Losses at the gene ends were 2 bases for V and 3 bases for J; bases not matched to a gene: 6. The CDR3 has 16 amino acids. The germline gives CDR1 MNHEY, CDR2 SVGAGI. CDR3 DNA: TGTGCCAGCAGTTACGAACGGACAGGGGGCAGCTACGAGCAGTACTTC. This translates into CASSYERTGGSYEQYF.

This clonotype was recorded at least ten times. V gene TRBV4-2 combines with J gene TRBJ1-1, with a weak D call TRBD1 (5 bases). This CDR3 comprises 14 residues. Trimming removed 3 bases from V and 5 bases from J, with 13 bases in between. Germline CDR1 reads LGHNA; CDR2 reads YNFKEQ. Here the CDR3 DNA reads TGTGCCAGCAGCCAGGCGTTCGGGGGGACTGAAGCTTTCTTT. Translated: CASSQAFGGTEAFF.